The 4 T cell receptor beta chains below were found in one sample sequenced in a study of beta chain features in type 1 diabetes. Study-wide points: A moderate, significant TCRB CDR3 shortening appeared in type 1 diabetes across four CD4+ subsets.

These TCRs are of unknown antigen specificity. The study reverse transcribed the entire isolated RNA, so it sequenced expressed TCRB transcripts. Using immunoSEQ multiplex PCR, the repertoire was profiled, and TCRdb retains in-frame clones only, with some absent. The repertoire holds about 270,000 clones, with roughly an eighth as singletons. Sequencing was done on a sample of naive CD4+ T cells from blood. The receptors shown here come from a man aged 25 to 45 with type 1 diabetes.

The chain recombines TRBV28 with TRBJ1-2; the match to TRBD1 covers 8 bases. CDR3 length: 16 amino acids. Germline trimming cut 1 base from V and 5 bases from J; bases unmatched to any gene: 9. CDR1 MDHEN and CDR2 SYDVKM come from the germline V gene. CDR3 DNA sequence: TGTGCCAGCAGTTTATCCCAGGGGGCGCCAGGTTATGGCTACACCTTC. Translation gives CASSLSQGAPGYGYTF.

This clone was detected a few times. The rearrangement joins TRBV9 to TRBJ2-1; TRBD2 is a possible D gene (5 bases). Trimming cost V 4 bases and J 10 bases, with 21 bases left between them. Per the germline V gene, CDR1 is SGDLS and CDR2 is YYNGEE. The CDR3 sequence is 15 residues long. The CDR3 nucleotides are TGTGCCAGCAGCCCACGAGCGGAGAGAGGAGTAGAGCAGTTCTTC. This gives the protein CASSPRAERGVEQFF.

The CDR3 protein is CASSPGGLNYGYTF. DNA of the CDR3: TGTGCCAGCTCACCTGGCGGGTTAAACTATGGCTACACCTTC. This chain links TRBV18 with TRBJ1-2; D not resolved. The CDR3 is 14 residues long. The germline CDR1 and CDR2 sequences are KGHSH and LQKENI. V was cut by 3 bases and J by 2 bases, with 10 bases left in between.

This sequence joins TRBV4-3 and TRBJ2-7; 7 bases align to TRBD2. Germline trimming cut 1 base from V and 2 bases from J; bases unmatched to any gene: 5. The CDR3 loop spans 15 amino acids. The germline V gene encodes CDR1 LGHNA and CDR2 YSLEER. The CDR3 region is CASSQVQRGAYEQYF. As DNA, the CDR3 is TGCGCCAGCAGCCAAGTGCAGCGGGGAGCCTACGAGCAGTACTTC.